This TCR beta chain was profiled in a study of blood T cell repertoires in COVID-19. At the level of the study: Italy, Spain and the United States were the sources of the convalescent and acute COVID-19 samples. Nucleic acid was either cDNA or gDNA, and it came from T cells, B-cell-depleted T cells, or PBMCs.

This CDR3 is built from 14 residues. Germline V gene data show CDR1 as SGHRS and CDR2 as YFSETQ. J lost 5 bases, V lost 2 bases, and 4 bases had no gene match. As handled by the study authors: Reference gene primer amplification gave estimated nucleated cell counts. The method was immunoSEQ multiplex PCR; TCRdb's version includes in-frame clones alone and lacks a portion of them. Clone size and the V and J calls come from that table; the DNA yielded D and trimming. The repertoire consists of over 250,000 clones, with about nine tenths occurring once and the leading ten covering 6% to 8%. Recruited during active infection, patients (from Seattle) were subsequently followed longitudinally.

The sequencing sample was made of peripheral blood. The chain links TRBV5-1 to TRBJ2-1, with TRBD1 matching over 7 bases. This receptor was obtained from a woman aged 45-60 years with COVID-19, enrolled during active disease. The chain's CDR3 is CASSFNRGHNEQFF. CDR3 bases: TGCGCCAGCAGCTTTAACAGGGGCCACAATGAGCAGTTCTTC.